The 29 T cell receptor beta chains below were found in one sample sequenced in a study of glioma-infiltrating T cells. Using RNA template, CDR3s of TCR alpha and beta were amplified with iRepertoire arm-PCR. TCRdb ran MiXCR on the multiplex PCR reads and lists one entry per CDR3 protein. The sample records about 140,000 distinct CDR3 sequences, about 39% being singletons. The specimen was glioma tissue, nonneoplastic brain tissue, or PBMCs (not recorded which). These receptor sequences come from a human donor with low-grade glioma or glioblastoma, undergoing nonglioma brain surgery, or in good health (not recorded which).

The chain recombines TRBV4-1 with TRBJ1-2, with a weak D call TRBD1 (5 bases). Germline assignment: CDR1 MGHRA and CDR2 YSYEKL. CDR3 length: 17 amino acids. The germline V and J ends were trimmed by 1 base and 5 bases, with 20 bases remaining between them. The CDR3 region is CASSQGLSPGTGYGYTF. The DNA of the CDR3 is TGCGCCAGCAGCCAAGGACTTTCCCCCGGGACCGGATATGGCTACACCTTC.

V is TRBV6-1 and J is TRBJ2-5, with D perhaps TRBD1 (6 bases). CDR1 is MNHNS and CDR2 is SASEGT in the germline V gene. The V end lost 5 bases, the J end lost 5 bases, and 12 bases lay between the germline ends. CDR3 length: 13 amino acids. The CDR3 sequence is CASSSDRGETQYF. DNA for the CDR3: TGTGCCAGCAGTTCGGACAGAGGGGAGACCCAGTACTTC.

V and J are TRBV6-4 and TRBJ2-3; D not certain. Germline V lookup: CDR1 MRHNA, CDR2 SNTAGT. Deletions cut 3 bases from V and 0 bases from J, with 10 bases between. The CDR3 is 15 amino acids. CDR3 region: CASSEHPDSTDTQYF. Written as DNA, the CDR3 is TGTGCCAGCAGTGAACATCCGGACAGCACAGATACGCAGTATTTT.

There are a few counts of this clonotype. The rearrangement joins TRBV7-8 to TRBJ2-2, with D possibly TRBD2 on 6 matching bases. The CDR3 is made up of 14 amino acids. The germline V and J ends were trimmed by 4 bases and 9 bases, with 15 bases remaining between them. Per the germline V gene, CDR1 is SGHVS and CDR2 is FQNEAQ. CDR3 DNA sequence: TGTGCCAGCAGCTCAAGACACCGGGGGAGGGAGCTGTTTTTT. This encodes CASSSRHRGRELFF.

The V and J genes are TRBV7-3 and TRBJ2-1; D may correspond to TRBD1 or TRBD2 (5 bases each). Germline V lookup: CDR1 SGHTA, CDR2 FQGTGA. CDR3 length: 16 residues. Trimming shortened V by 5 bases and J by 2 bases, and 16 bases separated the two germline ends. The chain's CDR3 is CASSPSGPRPYNEQFF. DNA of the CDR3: TGTGCCAGCAGCCCCTCGGGGCCACGACCCTACAATGAGCAGTTCTTC. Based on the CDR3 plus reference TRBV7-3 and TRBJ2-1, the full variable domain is GAGVSQTPSNKVTEKGKYVELRCDPISGHTALYWYRQSLGQGPEFLIYFQGTGAADDSGLPNDRFFAVRPEGSVSTLKIQRTERGDSAVYLCASSPSGPRPYNEQFFGPGTRLTVL.

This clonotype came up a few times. CDR3 sequence (DNA): TGTGCCAGCAGCCCTCTCAAAGACGAAGCTTTCTTT. This encodes CASSPLKDEAFF. The chain couples TRBV6-2 or TRBV6-3 to TRBJ1-1; D call uncertain. This CDR3 has 12 residues. In germline, CDR1 is MNHEY, CDR2 SVGEGT. V was clipped by 6 bases and J by 8 bases, with 13 bases between them.

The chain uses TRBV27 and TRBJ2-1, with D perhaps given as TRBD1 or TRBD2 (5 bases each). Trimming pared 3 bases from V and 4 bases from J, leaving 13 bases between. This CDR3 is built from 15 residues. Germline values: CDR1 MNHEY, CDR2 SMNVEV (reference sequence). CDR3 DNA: TGTGCCAGCAGTTTTGGTGGGGGAATGTACAATGAGCAGTTCTTC. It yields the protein CASSFGGGMYNEQFF.

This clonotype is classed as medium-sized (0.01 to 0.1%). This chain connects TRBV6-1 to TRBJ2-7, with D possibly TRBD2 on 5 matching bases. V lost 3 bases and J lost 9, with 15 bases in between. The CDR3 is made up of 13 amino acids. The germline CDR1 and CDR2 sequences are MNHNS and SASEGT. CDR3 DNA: TGTGCCAGCAGTGAGAGCGGAAGGGTTTGGCAGTACTTC. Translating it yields CASSESGRVWQYF.

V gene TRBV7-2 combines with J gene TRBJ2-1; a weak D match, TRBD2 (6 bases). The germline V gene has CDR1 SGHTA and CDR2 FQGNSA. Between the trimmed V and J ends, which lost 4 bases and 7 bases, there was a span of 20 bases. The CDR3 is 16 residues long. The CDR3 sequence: CASSSSGTPSVNEQFF. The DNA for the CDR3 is TGTGCCAGCAGCTCATCCGGGACTCCCTCGGTGAATGAGCAGTTCTTC.

CDR3 protein: CASSQDGASYEQYF. In nucleotides, the CDR3 is TGCGCCAGCAGCCAGGACGGAGCTTCCTACGAGCAGTACTTC. The V and J genes are TRBV4-3 and TRBJ2-7; D unresolved. V was pared by 3 bases and J by 1 base, with 10 bases between. This CDR3 is 14 amino acids long. In germline, CDR1 is LGHNA, CDR2 YSLEER.

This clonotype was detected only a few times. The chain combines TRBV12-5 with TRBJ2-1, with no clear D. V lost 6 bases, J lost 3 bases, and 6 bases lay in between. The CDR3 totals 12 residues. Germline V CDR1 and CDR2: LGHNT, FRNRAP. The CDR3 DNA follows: TGTGCTAGTGGGCCGAGCTACAATGAGCAGTTCTTC. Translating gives CASGPSYNEQFF.

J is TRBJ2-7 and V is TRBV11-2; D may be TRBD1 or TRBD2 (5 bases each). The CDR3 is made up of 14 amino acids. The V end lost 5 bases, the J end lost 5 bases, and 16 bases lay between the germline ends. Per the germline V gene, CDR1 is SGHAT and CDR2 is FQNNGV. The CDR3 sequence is CASSPTGPHHEQYF. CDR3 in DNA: TGTGCCAGCAGCCCGACGGGACCCCACCACGAGCAGTACTTC.

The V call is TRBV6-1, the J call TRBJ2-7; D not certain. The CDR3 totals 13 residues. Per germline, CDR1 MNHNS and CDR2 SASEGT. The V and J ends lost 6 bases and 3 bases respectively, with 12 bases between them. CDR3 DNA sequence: TGTGCCAGCAGCCCCGGGTTGTACTACGAGCAGTACTTC. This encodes CASSPGLYYEQYF.

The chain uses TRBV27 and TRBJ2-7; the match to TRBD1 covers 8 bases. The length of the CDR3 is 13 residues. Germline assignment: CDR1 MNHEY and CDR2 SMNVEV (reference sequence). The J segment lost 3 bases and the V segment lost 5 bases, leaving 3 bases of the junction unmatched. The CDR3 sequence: CASSEGQGYEQYF. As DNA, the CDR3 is TGTGCCAGCAGTGAAGGACAGGGCTACGAGCAGTACTTC.

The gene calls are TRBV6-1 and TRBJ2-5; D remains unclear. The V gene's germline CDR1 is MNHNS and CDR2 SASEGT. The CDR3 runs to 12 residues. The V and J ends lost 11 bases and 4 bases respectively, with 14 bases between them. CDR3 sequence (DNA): TGTGCCGCACACGGATCTCGAGAGACCCAGTACTTC. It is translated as CAAHGSRETQYF.

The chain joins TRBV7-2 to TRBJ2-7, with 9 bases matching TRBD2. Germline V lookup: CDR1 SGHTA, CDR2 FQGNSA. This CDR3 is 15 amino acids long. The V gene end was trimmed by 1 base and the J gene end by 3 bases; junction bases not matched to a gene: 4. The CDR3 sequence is CASSLERGRVYEQYF. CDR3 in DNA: TGTGCCAGCAGCTTAGAGCGCGGGAGGGTCTACGAGCAGTACTTC.

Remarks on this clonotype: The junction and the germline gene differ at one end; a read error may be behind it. CDR3 nucleotide sequence: TGTGCCAGCTCACCCGAGATAGTACGGGAGCAGCACTTC. Its protein is CASSPEIVREQHF. V and J are TRBV18 and TRBJ2-7; D is possibly TRBD2 (6 bases). Per the germline V gene, CDR1 is KGHSH and CDR2 is LQKENI. The CDR3 covers 13 residues.

CDR3 coding DNA: TGTGCCAGCACCCTGGGACAGACCCAAGAGACCCAGTACTTC. Translation: CASTLGQTQETQYF. The rearrangement uses TRBV2 and TRBJ2-5; 7 positions match TRBD1. Germline CDR1 SNHLY, CDR2 FYNNEI. Trimming removed 7 bases from V and 1 base from J; junction bases left unmatched: 6. CDR3 length: 14 residues.

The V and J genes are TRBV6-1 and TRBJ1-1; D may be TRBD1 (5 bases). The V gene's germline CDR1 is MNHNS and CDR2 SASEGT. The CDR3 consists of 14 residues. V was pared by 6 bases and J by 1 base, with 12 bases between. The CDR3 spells CASSQGGGNTEAFF. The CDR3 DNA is TGTGCCAGCAGCCAGGGAGGAGGGAACACTGAAGCTTTCTTT.

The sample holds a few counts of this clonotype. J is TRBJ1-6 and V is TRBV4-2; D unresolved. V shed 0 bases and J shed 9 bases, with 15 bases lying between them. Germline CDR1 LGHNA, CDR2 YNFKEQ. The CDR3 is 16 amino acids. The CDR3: CASSQDSAGVVSPLHF. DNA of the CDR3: TGTGCCAGCAGCCAAGATAGTGCGGGTGTTGTTTCACCCCTCCACTTT.

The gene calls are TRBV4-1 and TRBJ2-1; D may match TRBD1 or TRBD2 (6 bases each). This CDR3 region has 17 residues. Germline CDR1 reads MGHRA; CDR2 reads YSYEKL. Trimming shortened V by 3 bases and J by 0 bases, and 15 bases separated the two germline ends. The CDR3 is CASSQRRGHYSYNEQFF. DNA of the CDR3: TGCGCCAGCAGCCAGAGACGGGGGCATTACTCCTACAATGAGCAGTTCTTC.

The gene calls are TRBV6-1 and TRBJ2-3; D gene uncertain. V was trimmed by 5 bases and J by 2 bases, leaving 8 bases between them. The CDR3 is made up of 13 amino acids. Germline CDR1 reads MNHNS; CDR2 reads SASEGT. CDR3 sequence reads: CASSTAPTDTQYF. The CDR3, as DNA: TGTGCCAGCAGTACTGCCCCCACAGATACGCAGTATTTT.

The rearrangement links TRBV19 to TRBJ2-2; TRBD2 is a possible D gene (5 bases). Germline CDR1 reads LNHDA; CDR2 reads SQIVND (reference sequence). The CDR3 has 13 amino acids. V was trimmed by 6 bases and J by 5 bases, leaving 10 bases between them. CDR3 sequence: CASSGIFTGELFF. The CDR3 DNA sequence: TGTGCCAGTAGCGGGATTTTTACCGGGGAGCTGTTTTTT.

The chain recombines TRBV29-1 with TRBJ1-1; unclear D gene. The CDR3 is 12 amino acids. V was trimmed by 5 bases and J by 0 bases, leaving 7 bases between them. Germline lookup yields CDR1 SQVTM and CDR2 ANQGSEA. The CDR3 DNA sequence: TGCAGCGTTACATTCATGAACACTGAAGCTTTCTTT. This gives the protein CSVTFMNTEAFF.

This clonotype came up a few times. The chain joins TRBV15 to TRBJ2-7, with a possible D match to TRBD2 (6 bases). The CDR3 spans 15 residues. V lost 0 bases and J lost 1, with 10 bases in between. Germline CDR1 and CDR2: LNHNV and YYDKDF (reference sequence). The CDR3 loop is CATSRDSGRSYEQYF. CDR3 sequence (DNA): TGTGCCACCAGCAGAGATTCGGGGAGGTCCTACGAGCAGTACTTC.

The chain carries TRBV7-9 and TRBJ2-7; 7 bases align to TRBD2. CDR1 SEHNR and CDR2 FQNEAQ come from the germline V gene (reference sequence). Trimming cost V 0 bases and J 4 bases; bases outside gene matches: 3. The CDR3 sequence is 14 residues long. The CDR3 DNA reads TGTGCCAGCAGCTTAGCAGCGGGGACTTACGAGCAGTACTTC. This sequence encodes CASSLAAGTYEQYF.

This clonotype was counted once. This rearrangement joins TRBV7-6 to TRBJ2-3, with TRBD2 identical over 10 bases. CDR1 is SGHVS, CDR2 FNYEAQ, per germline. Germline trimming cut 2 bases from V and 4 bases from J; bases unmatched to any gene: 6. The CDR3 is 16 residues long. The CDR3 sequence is CASSLTPSGSADTQYF. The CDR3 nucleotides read TGTGCCAGCAGCTTAACACCTAGCGGGAGCGCAGATACGCAGTATTTT. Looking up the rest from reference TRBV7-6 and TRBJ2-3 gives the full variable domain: GAGVSQSPRYKVTKRGQDVALRCDPISGHVSLYWYRQALGQGPEFLTYFNYEAQQDKSGLPNDRFSAERPEGSISTLTIQRTEQRDSAMYRCASSLTPSGSADTQYFGPGTRLTVL.

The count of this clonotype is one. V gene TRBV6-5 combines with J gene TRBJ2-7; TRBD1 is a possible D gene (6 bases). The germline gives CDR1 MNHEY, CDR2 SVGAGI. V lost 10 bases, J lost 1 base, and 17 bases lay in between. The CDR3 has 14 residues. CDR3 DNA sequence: TGTGCCACCACGACAGGAAGCGAGTCCTACGAGCAGTACTTC. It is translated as CATTTGSESYEQYF.

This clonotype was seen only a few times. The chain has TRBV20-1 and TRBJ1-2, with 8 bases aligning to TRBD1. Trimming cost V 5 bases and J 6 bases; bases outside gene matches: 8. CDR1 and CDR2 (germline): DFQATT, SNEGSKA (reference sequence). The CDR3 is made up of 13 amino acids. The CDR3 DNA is TGCAGTGCTCGACGAGACAGGGGTAATGGCTACACCTTC. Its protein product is CSARRDRGNGYTF.